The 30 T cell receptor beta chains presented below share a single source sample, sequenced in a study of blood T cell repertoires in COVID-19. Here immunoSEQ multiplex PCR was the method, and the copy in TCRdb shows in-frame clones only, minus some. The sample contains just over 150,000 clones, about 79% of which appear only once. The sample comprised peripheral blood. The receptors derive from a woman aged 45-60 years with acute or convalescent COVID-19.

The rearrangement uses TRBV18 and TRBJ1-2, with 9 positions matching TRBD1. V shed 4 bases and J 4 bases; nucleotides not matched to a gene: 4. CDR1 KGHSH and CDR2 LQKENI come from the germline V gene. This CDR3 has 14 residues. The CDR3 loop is CASSRETGGYGYTF. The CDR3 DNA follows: TGTGCCAGCTCACGAGAGACAGGGGGCTATGGCTACACCTTC.

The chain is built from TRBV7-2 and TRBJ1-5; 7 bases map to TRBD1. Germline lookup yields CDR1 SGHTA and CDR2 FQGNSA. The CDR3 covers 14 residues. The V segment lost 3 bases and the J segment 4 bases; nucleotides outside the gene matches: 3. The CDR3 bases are TGTGCCAGCAGCTTGACAGGGCAAAATCAGCCCCAGCATTTT. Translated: CASSLTGQNQPQHF.

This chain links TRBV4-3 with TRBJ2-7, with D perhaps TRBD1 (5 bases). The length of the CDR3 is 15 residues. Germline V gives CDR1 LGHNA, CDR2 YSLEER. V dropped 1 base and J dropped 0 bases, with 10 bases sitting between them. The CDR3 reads CASSQGRGYSYEQYF. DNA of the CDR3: TGCGCCAGCAGCCAAGGTAGGGGCTACTCCTACGAGCAGTACTTC.

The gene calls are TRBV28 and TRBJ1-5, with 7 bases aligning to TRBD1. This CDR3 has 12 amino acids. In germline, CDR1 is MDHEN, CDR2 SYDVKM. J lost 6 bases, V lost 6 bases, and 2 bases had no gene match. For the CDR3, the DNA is TGTGCCAGCAGACGACAGGGTCAGCCCCAGCATTTT. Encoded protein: CASRRQGQPQHF.

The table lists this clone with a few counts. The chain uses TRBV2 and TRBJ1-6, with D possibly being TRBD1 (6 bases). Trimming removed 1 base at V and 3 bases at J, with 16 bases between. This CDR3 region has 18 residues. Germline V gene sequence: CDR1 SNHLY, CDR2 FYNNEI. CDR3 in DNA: TGTGCCAGCAGTGAAGTCTTGTTTACAGGGAACTATAATTCACCCCTCCACTTT. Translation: CASSEVLFTGNYNSPLHF.

The CDR3 DNA follows: TGTGCCAGCAGATCCAATAGCGGGGGGGGCGAGCAGTTCTTC. Protein: CASRSNSGGGEQFF. The V gene is TRBV7-2, the J gene TRBJ2-1; 11 bases are shared with TRBD2. The germline CDR1 and CDR2 sequences are SGHTA and FQGNSA. There are 14 residues in the CDR3. The ends lost 6 bases at V and 10 bases at J; junction bases unmatched: 8.

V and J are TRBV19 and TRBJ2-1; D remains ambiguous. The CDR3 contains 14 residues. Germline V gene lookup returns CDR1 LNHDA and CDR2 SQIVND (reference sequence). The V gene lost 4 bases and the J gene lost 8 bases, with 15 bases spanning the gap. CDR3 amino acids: CASSTLLTADEQFF. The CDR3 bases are TGTGCCAGTAGTACACTCCTCACCGCGGATGAGCAGTTCTTC.

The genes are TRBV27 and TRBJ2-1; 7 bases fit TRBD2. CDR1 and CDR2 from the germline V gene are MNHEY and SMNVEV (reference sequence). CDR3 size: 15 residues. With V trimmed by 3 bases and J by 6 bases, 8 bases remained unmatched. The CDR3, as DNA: TGTGCCAGCAGTTTTATCCCGGGAGGCGGCAATGAGCAGTTCTTC. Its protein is CASSFIPGGGNEQFF.

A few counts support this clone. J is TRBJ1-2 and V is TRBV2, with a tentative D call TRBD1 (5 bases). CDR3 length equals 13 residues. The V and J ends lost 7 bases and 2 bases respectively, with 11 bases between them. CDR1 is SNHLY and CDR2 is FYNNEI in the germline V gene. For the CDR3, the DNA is TGTGCCAGCATTCTCTCAGGGAACTATGGCTACACCTTC. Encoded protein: CASILSGNYGYTF.

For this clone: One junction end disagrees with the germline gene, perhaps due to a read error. This chain's CDR3 is CATSALAGITILRNTIYF. CDR3 nucleotide sequence: TGTGCCACCAGTGCACTCGCGGGAATTACAATACTTCGAAACACCATATATTTT. The J gene is TRBJ1-3, the V gene TRBV2, with D unclear. This CDR3 comprises 18 residues. The V gene's germline CDR1 is SNHLY and CDR2 FYNNEI.

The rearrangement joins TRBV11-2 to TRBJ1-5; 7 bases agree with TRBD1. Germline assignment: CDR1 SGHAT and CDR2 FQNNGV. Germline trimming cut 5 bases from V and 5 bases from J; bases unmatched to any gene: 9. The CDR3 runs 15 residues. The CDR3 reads CASSLRGREDQPQHF. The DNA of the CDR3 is TGTGCCAGCAGCCTTAGGGGGCGTGAGGATCAGCCCCAGCATTTT.

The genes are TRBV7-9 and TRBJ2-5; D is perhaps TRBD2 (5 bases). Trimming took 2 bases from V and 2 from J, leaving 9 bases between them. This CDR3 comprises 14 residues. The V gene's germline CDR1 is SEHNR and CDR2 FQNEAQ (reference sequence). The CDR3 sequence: CASSLRTSQETQYF. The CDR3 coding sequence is TGTGCCAGCAGCTTAAGAACTAGTCAAGAGACCCAGTACTTC. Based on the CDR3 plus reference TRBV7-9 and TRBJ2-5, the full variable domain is DTGVSQNPRHKITKRGQNVTFRCDPISEHNRLYWYRQTLGQGPEFLTYFQNEAQLEKSRLLSDRFSAERPKGSFSTLEIQRTEQGDSAMYLCASSLRTSQETQYFGPGTRLLVL.

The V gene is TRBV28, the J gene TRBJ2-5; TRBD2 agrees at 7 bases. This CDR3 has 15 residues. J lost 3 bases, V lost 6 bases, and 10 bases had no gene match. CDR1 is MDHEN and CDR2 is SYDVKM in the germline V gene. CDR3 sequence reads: CASRREDGRKETQYF. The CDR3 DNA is TGTGCCAGCAGACGGGAGGACGGACGGAAAGAGACCCAGTACTTC.

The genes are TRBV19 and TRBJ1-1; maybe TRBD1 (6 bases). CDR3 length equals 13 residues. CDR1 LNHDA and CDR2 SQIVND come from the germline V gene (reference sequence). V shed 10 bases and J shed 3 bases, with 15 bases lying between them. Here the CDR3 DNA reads TGTGCCATTTCGACAGGCTGGGACACTGAAGCTTTCTTT. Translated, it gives CAISTGWDTEAFF.

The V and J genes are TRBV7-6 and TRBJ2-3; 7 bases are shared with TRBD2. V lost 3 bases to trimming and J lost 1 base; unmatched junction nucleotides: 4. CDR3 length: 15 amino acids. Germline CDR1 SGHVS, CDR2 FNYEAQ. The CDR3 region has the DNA TGTGCCAGCAGCTTTTTCCGGGGGGGCACAGATACGCAGTATTTT. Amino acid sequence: CASSFFRGGTDTQYF.

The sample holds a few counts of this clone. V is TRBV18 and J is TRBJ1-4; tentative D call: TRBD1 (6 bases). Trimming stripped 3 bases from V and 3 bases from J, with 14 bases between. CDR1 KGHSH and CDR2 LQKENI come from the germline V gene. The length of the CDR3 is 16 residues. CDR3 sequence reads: CASSPVQGSANEKLFF. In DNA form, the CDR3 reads TGTGCCAGCTCACCCGTACAGGGCTCGGCTAATGAAAAACTGTTTTTT.

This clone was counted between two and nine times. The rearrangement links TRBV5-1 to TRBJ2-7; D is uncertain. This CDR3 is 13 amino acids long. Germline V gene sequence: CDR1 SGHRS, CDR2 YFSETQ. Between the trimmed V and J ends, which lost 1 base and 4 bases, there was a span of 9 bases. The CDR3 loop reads CASSLPPVYEQYF. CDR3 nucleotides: TGCGCCAGCAGCTTGCCCCCCGTGTACGAGCAGTACTTC. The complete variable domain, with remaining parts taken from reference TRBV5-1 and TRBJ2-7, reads KAGVTQTPRYLIKTRGQQVTLSCSPISGHRSVSWYQQTPGQGLQFLFEYFSETQRNKGNFPGRFSGRQFSNSRSEMNVSTLELGDSALYLCASSLPPVYEQYFGPGTRLTVT.

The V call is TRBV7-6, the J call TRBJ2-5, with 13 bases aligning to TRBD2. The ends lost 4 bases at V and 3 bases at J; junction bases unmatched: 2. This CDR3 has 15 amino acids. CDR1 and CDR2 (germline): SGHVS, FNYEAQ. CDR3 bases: TGTGCCAGCAGCTCCGGACTAGCGGGAGAAGAGACCCAGTACTTC. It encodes CASSSGLAGEETQYF.

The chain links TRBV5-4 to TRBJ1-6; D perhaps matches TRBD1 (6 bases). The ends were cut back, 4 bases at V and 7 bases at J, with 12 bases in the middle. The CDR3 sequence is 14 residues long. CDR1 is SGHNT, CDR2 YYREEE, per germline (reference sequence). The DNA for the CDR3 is TGTGCCAGCAGCCTACAGGGTTTCAATTCACCCCTCCACTTT. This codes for CASSLQGFNSPLHF.

CDR3 sequence: CASSPYRGEGAFF. Here the CDR3 DNA reads TGTGCCAGCTCACCATACAGGGGAGAGGGAGCTTTCTTT. The rearrangement links TRBV18 to TRBJ1-1; the match to TRBD1 covers 7 bases. This CDR3 is built from 13 residues. The germline V gene encodes CDR1 KGHSH and CDR2 LQKENI. Trimming removed 2 bases from V and 10 bases from J; junction bases left unmatched: 7.

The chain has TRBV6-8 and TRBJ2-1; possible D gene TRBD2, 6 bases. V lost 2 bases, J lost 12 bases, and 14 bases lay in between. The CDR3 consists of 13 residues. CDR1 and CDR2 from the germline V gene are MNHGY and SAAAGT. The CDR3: CASSYARDSPQFF. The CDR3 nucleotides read TGTGCCAGCAGTTACGCCCGGGACTCCCCGCAGTTCTTC.

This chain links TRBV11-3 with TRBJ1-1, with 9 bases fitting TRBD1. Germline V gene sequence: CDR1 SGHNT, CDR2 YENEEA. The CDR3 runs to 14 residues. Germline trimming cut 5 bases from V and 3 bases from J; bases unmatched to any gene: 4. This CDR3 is CASSPGTGYTEAFF. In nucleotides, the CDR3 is TGTGCCAGCAGCCCCGGGACAGGGTACACTGAAGCTTTCTTT.

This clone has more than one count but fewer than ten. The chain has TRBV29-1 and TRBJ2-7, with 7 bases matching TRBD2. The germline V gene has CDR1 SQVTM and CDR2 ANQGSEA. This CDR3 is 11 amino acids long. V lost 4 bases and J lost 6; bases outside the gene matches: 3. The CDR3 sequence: CSVAAGVEQYF. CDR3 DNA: TGCAGCGTTGCGGCGGGAGTCGAGCAGTACTTC.

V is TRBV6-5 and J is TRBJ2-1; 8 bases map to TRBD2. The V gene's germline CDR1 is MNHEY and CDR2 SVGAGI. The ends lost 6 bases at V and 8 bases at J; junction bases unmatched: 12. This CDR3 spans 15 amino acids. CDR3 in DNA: TGTGCCAGCAGCTCCGGGACTAGTGGGTTTCATGAGCAGTTCTTC. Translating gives CASSSGTSGFHEQFF.

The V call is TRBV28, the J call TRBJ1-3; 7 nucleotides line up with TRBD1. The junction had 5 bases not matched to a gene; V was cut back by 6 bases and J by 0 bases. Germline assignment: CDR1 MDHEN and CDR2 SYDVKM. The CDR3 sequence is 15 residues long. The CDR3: CASRRQGPSGNTIYF. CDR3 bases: TGTGCCAGCAGACGACAGGGTCCCTCTGGAAACACCATATATTTT.

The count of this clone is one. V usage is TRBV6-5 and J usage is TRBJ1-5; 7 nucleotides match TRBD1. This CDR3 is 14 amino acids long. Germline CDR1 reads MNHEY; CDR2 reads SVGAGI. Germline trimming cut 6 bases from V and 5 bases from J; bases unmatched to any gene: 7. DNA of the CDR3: TGTGCCAGCAGCTTCGGGACAGTGTATCAGCCCCAGCATTTT. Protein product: CASSFGTVYQPQHF.

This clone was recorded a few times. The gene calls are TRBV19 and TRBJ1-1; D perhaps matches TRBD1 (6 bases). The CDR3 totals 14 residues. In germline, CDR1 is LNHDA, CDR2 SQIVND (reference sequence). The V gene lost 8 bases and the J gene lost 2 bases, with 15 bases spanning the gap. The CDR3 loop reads CASWGPGVNTEAFF. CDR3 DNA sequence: TGTGCCAGTTGGGGGCCAGGGGTTAACACTGAAGCTTTCTTT.

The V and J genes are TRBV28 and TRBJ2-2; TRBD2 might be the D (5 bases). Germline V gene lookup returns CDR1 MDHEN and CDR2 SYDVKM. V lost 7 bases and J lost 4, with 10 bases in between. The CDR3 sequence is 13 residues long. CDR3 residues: CASTSGSTGELFF. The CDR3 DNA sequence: TGTGCCAGCACGTCGGGAAGCACCGGGGAGCTGTTTTTT.

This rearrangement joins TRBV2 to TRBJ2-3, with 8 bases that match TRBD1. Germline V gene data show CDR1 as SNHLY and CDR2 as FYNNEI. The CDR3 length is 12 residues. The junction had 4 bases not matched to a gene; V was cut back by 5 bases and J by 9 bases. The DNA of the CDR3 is TGTGCCAGCAGTACGGACAGGGACACGCAGTATTTT. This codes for CASSTDRDTQYF.

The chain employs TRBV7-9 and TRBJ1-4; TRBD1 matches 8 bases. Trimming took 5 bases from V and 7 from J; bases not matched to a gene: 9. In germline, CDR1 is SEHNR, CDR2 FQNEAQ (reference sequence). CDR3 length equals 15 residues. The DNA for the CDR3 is TGTGCCAGCAGCGTTTGGACAGGGAGAGGTGAAAAACTGTTTTTT. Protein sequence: CASSVWTGRGEKLFF.